This T cell receptor (beta chain) is from a study of blood T cell repertoires in COVID-19 (dated by TCRdb to 2019 to 2021). At the level of the whole study: Collaborator samples came from the United States, Italy and Spain and covered acute and convalescent phases of COVID-19. Samples came from the ongoing ImmuneRACE study (first 160 participants) plus 1,254 subjects from 6 global collaborators. Nearly every sample came with metadata listing a de-identified subject ID, COVID-19 status, age in years and sex. The repertoires were released in a freely available public database meant as a resource for research on the immune response to SARS-CoV-2. Where HLA class I and class II types were available, the types were taken from metadata supplied by the sample provider, not from assay-based typing. Deeply sampled blood TCRbeta repertoires from subjects exposed to, actively infected with, or recovered from COVID-19 were included in the dataset. The prospective study material was composed of cDNA or gDNA derived from T cells, B-cell-depleted T cells, or PBMCs.

Comments on this clone: The antigen this receptor binds is unknown. No clone much larger than this one lies a single base away; base qualities are absent.

The collaborating institutions used their own protocols to collect whole blood in K2EDTA tubes. For TCRbeta analysis, collaborator samples were shipped as frozen whole blood, as isolated PBMCs, or as DNA extracted from either sample type. TCRbeta CDR3 regions were amplified from genomic DNA using the immunoSEQ Assay, a bias-controlled multiplex PCR. Turning to the authors' computational methods: The number of nucleated cells in each sample was estimated from the amplification of reference gene primers within the assay. To quantify the absolute abundance of each unique TCRbeta CDR3 rearrangement, sequence reads were collapsed and filtered. Productive Simpson clonality was computed per sample as the square root of Simpson's diversity index over productive rearrangements. TCRdb re-hosts the immuneACCESS table, in-frame sequences only. Its copies lack some clones; in the studies checked, an unresolved V gene accounts for under half of them, and the cause for the rest is not known. D and trimming were read from the DNA, whereas the V and J calls and clone size are those reported in that table. The sample table holds about 87,000 clones, of which about 80% were seen once. The top ten hold 4% to 5.5% of the sample.

What the authors observed across the whole study: The amount of clinical and demographic metadata varied by source and participant and was provided uncurated.

V gives up 7 bases and J gives up 1 base, and the segment between their germline ends measures 17 bases. Based on the germline V gene (reference sequence), the CDR1 and CDR2 sequences are SEHNR and FQNEAQ. Reading from cysteine to phenylalanine, the CDR3 counts 16 amino acids. The read is trimmed to its CDR3 DNA, 48 bases read in frame from base 1. The TCR comes from a woman in her forties or fifties with acute or convalescent COVID-19. The rearrangement combines TRBV7-9 with TRBJ2-1; the D segment could be TRBD1, given 5 matching bases. Input material: peripheral blood. The CDR3 reads CASTSIGVGSYNEQFF. In nucleotides, the sequence is TGTGCCAGCACCTCGATAGGGGTAGGTTCCTACAATGAGCAGTTCTTC.